Shown below are 26 T cell receptor beta chains from a single sample sequenced in a study of identical twins. TCRdb reprocessed the 5' RACE reads with MiXCR, giving one entry per CDR3 protein. The repertoire includes approximately 220,000 distinct CDR3 sequences, 7.5% of them detected once, and less than 2% sits in the top ten. These data were likewise used in another study, on yellow fever vaccine responses in identical twins.

Sample: memory (CD45RO+) T cells sorted from blood. Receptors originate from a woman aged 18 to 35 in good health.

The table lists this clonotype with a few counts. The rearrangement links TRBV6-1 to TRBJ2-2; 9 bases map to TRBD1. The V gene end was trimmed by 6 bases and the J gene end by 7 bases; junction bases not matched to a gene: 9. Germline V lookup: CDR1 MNHNS, CDR2 SASEGT. This CDR3 region has 15 residues. The CDR3 DNA sequence: TGTGCCAGCAGGGGGACAGGGTGGAATGGCGGGGAGCTGTTTTTT. Residues: CASRGTGWNGGELFF.

The J gene is TRBJ2-5, the V gene TRBV20-1, with no clear D. Germline V CDR1 and CDR2: DFQATT, SNEGSKA (reference sequence). The CDR3 totals 11 residues. V was cut by 4 bases and J by 5 bases, with 8 bases left in between. The CDR3 DNA follows: TGCAGTGCTACGAAAAAGGAGACCCAGTACTTC. Encoded protein: CSATKKETQYF.

V is TRBV11-2 and J is TRBJ2-1, with TRBD2 identical over 8 bases. Looked up from germline, CDR1 is SGHAT and CDR2 is FQNNGV. V lost 5 bases and J lost 2; bases outside the gene matches: 17. The CDR3 is made up of 19 amino acids. CDR3 protein: CASSPGGWASGPPYNEQFF. The CDR3 DNA reads as TGTGCCAGCAGCCCCGGGGGATGGGCTAGCGGGCCTCCCTACAATGAGCAGTTCTTC.

This chain links TRBV2 with TRBJ2-7, with 13 positions matching TRBD2. Germline CDR1 and CDR2: SNHLY and FYNNEI. Trimming at V came to 9 bases and at J to 2 bases, leaving 1 base not matched to a gene. CDR3 length: 13 amino acids. CDR3: CARGLAGAYEQYF. CDR3 coding DNA: TGTGCCAGAGGACTAGCGGGAGCCTACGAGCAGTACTTC.

The rearrangement links TRBV20-1 to TRBJ2-4; 7 nucleotides line up with TRBD1. Germline V gives CDR1 DFQATT, CDR2 SNEGSKA (reference sequence). The length of the CDR3 is 13 residues. Trimming took 6 bases from V and 4 from J; bases not matched to a gene: 6. CDR3 protein: CSAEDRSKNIQYF. The CDR3 DNA reads TGCAGTGCGGAGGACAGGTCAAAAAACATTCAGTACTTC.

This clonotype was detected a few times. The V call is TRBV6-1, the J call TRBJ2-5; D may match TRBD1 or TRBD2 (9 bases each). The V and J ends lost 5 bases and 6 bases respectively, with 25 bases between them. The germline V gene encodes CDR1 MNHNS and CDR2 SASEGT. The CDR3 is made up of 17 amino acids. The CDR3 loop is CASSPGQGLAGSQTQYF. CDR3 in DNA: TGTGCCAGCAGTCCGGGACAGGGCCTAGCGGGGAGCCAGACCCAGTACTTC.

There are a few counts of this clonotype. J is TRBJ2-1 and V is TRBV2; D is uncertain. With 2 bases removed from V and 9 bases from J, the gap between germline ends came to 5 bases. This CDR3 has 11 amino acids. The germline V gene has CDR1 SNHLY and CDR2 FYNNEI. Written as DNA, the CDR3 is TGTGCCAGCAGTGAAAAGGTTGAGCAGTTCTTC. Encoded protein: CASSEKVEQFF.

In its sample, this clonotype was seen a few times. V is TRBV2 and J is TRBJ2-2; 12 bases agree with TRBD2. The trim removed 6 bases at V and 4 bases at J, leaving 15 bases unmatched. The CDR3 loop spans 19 amino acids. The germline V gene has CDR1 SNHLY and CDR2 FYNNEI. CDR3 loop: CASSDDTLLAGGGTGELFF. The CDR3, as DNA: TGTGCCAGCAGCGACGACACCTTGCTAGCGGGAGGGGGCACCGGGGAGCTGTTTTTT.

The gene calls are TRBV10-1 and TRBJ2-7, with D possibly called TRBD1 or TRBD2 (7 bases each). The germline V gene encodes CDR1 WNHNN and CDR2 SYGVQD (reference sequence). V was shortened by 0 bases and J by 8 bases, with 20 bases between the two germline ends. CDR3 size: 16 residues. In DNA form, the CDR3 reads TGCGCCAGCAGTGAGTCGGGAGGGACAGAGACAAGAAAGCAGTACTTC. It is translated as CASSESGGTETRKQYF.

The gene calls are TRBV6-5 and TRBJ2-5; D ambiguous. Trimming stripped 0 bases from V and 5 bases from J, with 10 bases between. From germline, CDR1 is MNHEY and CDR2 SVGAGI. The CDR3 consists of 14 residues. The CDR3 DNA follows: TGTGCCAGCAGTTACTCGGGCCCCGGGGAGACCCAGTACTTC. Amino acids: CASSYSGPGETQYF.

This clonotype was seen more than once but under ten times. The rearrangement joins TRBV5-1 to TRBJ2-7; TRBD2 might be the D (6 bases). Between the trimmed V and J ends, which lost 4 bases and 7 bases, there was a span of 24 bases. Germline CDR1 is SGHRS and CDR2 is YFSETQ. The CDR3 spans 16 residues. The CDR3 here is CASSPTDRLLRDEQYF. In DNA, the CDR3 is TGCGCCAGCAGCCCGACCGACAGACTTCTGCGGGATGAGCAGTACTTC.

This clonotype was counted a few times. The chain is built from TRBV7-9 and TRBJ2-1; D is undetermined. Trimming cost V 5 bases and J 2 bases, with 7 bases left between them. This CDR3 contains 13 residues. Germline CDR1 and CDR2: SEHNR and FQNEAQ (reference sequence). The CDR3 region is CASSLVTYNEQFF. Here the CDR3 DNA reads TGTGCCAGCAGCCTGGTTACCTACAATGAGCAGTTCTTC.

This clonotype has a count of ten or more. The chain carries TRBV29-1 and TRBJ1-1; D is perhaps TRBD1 (5 bases). V gave up 6 bases and J gave up 0 bases, with 11 bases separating them. CDR3 size: 13 residues. The germline V gene has CDR1 SQVTM and CDR2 ANQGSEA. The CDR3 spells CSVQTDLNTEAFF. CDR3 nucleotides: TGCAGCGTACAGACAGACCTGAACACTGAAGCTTTCTTT.

This clonotype was counted at least ten times. This chain connects TRBV10-3 to TRBJ2-2; 8 nucleotides match TRBD2. CDR3 size: 16 residues. The V gene end was trimmed by 4 bases and the J gene end by 3 bases; junction bases not matched to a gene: 7. Per germline, CDR1 ENHRY and CDR2 SYGVKD. The CDR3 reads CAISASGSLDTGELFF. The CDR3 DNA sequence: TGTGCCATCAGTGCTAGCGGGTCGCTGGACACCGGGGAGCTGTTTTTT.

This clonotype was seen at least ten times. The V call is TRBV7-6, the J call TRBJ2-3; D is undetermined. This CDR3 contains 13 residues. The germline gives CDR1 SGHVS, CDR2 FNYEAQ. Trimming pared 6 bases from V and 4 bases from J, leaving 11 bases between. This CDR3 reads CASSSKGPDTQYF. CDR3 nucleotides: TGTGCCAGCAGTTCCAAGGGCCCAGATACGCAGTATTTT.

This clonotype was detected only a few times. Germline and junction disagree at one end, which may indicate a read error. The chain couples TRBV7-7 to TRBJ2-1; the D is unclear. CDR1 is SSHAT and CDR2 is FNYEAQ in the germline V gene (reference sequence). The CDR3 loop spans 13 amino acids. CDR3 nucleotide sequence: TGTGCTAGCAGCTTCATCCCTGGCAATGAGCAGTTCTTC. This codes for CASSFIPGNEQFF.

This clonotype was observed at least ten times. The rearrangement links TRBV10-3 to TRBJ2-3; unclear D gene. CDR3 size: 14 residues. Trimming pared 6 bases from V and 3 bases from J, leaving 13 bases between. Germline assignment: CDR1 ENHRY and CDR2 SYGVKD. CDR3 nucleotides: TGTGCCATCAGCCCTCGTGAAAGTACAGATACGCAGTATTTT. It codes for CAISPRESTDTQYF.

The sample holds a few counts of this clonotype. The V and J genes are TRBV5-1 and TRBJ2-7, with D perhaps TRBD1 or TRBD2 (6 bases each). V shed 4 bases and J shed 6 bases, with 20 bases lying between them. The germline V gene has CDR1 SGHRS and CDR2 YFSETQ. This CDR3 has 15 residues. This CDR3 is CASSRLVGGGGEQYF. CDR3 nucleotide sequence: TGCGCCAGCAGCCGACTTGTCGGAGGGGGAGGCGAGCAGTACTTC.

The chain employs TRBV10-3 and TRBJ2-3; D perhaps matches TRBD1 (5 bases). Trimming stripped 8 bases from V and 8 bases from J, with 14 bases between. There are 12 residues in the CDR3. Germline-derived CDR1 and CDR2 are ENHRY and SYGVKD. CDR3 nucleotides: TGTGCCATCCGAGACAGCGTAGGTACGCAGTATTTT. This translates into CAIRDSVGTQYF.

In its sample, this clonotype was seen a few times. The chain has TRBV3-1 and TRBJ2-7, with D possibly being TRBD1 or TRBD2 (5 bases each). CDR3 length equals 16 residues. Germline V gene lookup returns CDR1 LGHDT and CDR2 YNNKEL (reference sequence). V lost 4 bases, J lost 2 bases, and 18 bases lay in between. The CDR3 nucleotides read TGTGCCAGCAGCCGGACAACCGGGTTGGGGGCCTACGAGCAGTACTTC. The encoded protein is CASSRTTGLGAYEQYF.

The V and J genes are TRBV7-3 and TRBJ1-1; 8 nucleotides agree with TRBD1. V lost 5 bases to trimming and J lost 6 bases; unmatched junction nucleotides: 8. The CDR3 loop spans 14 amino acids. Germline V gene lookup returns CDR1 SGHTA and CDR2 FQGTGA. The CDR3 region is CASSPQGAPAEAFF. CDR3 in DNA: TGTGCCAGCAGCCCTCAGGGGGCCCCGGCTGAAGCTTTCTTT.

This clonotype has at least ten counts. This sequence joins TRBV7-2 and TRBJ2-3; tentatively, D is TRBD2 (5 bases). This CDR3 comprises 13 residues. Trimming pared 5 bases from V and 4 bases from J, leaving 10 bases between. Per the germline V gene, CDR1 is SGHTA and CDR2 is FQGNSA. This chain's CDR3 is CASSEVLADTQYF. The CDR3 nucleotides are TGTGCCAGCAGCGAGGTACTAGCAGATACGCAGTATTTT.

This clonotype appeared many times. The chain links TRBV24-1 to TRBJ2-7; 7 positions match TRBD2. This CDR3 has 16 residues. CDR1 is KGHDR and CDR2 is SFDVKD in the germline V gene. Unmatched junction bases numbered 10, after V lost 6 bases and J lost 0 bases. This chain's CDR3 is CATSSAGLRDSYEQYF. The DNA of the CDR3 is TGTGCCACCAGTTCAGCGGGACTAAGGGACTCCTACGAGCAGTACTTC.

The chain is built from TRBV7-9 and TRBJ1-5; D possibly corresponds to TRBD1 (5 bases). The ends were cut back, 1 base at V and 6 bases at J, with 19 bases in the middle. Germline values: CDR1 SEHNR, CDR2 FQNEAQ (reference sequence). The CDR3 is made up of 17 amino acids. The CDR3 DNA sequence: TGTGCCAGCAGCTTAGGATCAGGGCTTCCCGGGGCTCAGCCCCAGCATTTT. Translating it yields CASSLGSGLPGAQPQHF.

The chain joins TRBV7-9 to TRBJ2-1; 7 nucleotides match TRBD1. The CDR3 totals 14 residues. The V gene's germline CDR1 is SEHNR and CDR2 FQNEAQ (reference sequence). The junction had 1 base not matched to a gene; V was cut back by 1 base and J by 4 bases. The CDR3 DNA follows: TGTGCCAGCAGCTTAGAGACAGGGTACAATGAGCAGTTCTTC. Residues: CASSLETGYNEQFF.

The chain employs TRBV20-1 and TRBJ2-2; maybe TRBD2 (6 bases). The V end was cut by 0 bases, the J end by 4 bases, with 15 bases between. CDR1 DFQATT and CDR2 SNEGSKA come from the germline V gene (reference sequence). This CDR3 has 16 residues. The CDR3 DNA reads TGCAGTGCTAGAGATTACGCGGGGCTGGGCACCGGGGAGCTGTTTTTT. Translation gives CSARDYAGLGTGELFF.